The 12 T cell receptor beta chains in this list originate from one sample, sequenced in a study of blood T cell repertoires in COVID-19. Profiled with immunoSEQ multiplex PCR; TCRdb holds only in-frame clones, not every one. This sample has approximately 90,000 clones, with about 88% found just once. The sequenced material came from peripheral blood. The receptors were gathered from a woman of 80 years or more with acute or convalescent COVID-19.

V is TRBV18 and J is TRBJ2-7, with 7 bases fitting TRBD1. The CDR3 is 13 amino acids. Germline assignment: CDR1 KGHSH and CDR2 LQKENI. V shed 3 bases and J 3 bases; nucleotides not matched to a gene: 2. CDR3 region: CASSPGQVYEQYF. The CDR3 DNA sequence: TGTGCCAGCTCACCCGGACAGGTCTACGAGCAGTACTTC. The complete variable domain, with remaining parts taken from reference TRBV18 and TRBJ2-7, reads NAGVMQNPRHLVRRRGQEARLRCSPMKGHSHVYWYRQLPEEGLKFMVYLQKENIIDESGMPKERFSAEFPKEGPSILRIQQVVRGDSAAYFCASSPGQVYEQYFGPGTRLTVT.

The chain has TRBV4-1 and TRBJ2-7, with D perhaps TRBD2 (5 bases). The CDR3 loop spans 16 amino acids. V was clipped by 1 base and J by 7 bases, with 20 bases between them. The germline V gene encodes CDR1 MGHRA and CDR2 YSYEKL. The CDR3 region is CASSQALQVGVREQYF. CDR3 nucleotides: TGCGCCAGCAGCCAAGCTCTCCAGGTCGGGGTAAGGGAGCAGTACTTC.

DNA for the CDR3: TGTGCCACCAGTGTCAGGGGGTCCTACGAGCAGTACTTC. Protein sequence: CATSVRGSYEQYF. This rearrangement joins TRBV24-1 to TRBJ2-7; 7 bases match TRBD1. J was trimmed by 1 base and V by 5 bases; bases with no gene match: 1. The germline V gene encodes CDR1 KGHDR and CDR2 SFDVKD. The CDR3 extends over 13 amino acids.

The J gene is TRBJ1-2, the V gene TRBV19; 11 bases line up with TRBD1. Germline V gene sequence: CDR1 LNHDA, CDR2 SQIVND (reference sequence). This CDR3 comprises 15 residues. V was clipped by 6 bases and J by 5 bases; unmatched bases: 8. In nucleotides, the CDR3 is TGTGCCAGTAGCGTGGCCGGGACAGGGGGATATGGCTACACCTTC. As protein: CASSVAGTGGYGYTF.

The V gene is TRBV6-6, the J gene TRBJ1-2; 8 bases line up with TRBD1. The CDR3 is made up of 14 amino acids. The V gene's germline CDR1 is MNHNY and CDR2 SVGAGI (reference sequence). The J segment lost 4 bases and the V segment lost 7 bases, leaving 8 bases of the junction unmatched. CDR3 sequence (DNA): TGTGCCAGCACCGTAACAGGGGGGACCTATGGCTACACCTTC. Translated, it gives CASTVTGGTYGYTF.

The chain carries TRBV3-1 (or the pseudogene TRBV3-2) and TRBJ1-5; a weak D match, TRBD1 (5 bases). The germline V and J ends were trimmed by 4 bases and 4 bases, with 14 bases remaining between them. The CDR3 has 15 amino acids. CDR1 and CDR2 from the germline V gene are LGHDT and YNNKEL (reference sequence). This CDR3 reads CASSPKGNGNQPQHF. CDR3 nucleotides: TGTGCCAGCAGCCCAAAGGGGAACGGAAATCAGCCCCAGCATTTT.

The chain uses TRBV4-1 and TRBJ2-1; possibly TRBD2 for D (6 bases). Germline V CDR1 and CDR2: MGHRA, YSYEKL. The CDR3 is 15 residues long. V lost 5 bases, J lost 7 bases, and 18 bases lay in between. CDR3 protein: CASSFPGTRENEQFF. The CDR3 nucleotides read TGCGCCAGCAGCTTCCCCGGGACCCGGGAGAATGAGCAGTTCTTC.

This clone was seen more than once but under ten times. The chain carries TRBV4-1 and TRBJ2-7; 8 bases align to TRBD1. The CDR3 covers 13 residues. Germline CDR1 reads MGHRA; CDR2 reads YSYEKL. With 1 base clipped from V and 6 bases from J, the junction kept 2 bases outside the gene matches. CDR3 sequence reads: CASSQGQGFEQYF. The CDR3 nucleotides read TGCGCCAGCAGCCAAGGACAGGGGTTCGAGCAGTACTTC.

The DNA for the CDR3 is TGTGCCAGTAGTATAGAGAGGGGAGGAAATTCACCCCTCCACTTT. This gives the protein CASSIERGGNSPLHF. This chain joins TRBV19 and TRBJ1-6, with D perhaps matching TRBD1 (5 bases). Germline V gene sequence: CDR1 LNHDA, CDR2 SQIVND (reference sequence). With 0 bases removed from V and 7 bases from J, the gap between germline ends came to 10 bases. This CDR3 comprises 15 residues.

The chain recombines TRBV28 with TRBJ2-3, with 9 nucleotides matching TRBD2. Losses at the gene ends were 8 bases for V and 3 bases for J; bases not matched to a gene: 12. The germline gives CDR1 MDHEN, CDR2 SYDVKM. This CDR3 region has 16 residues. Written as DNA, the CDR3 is TGTGCCAGCTCCAGGGGAGCGGGAGGTAGGACAGATACGCAGTATTTT. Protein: CASSRGAGGRTDTQYF.

The CDR3 sequence is CATSGLTGFSTDTQYF. CDR3 in DNA: TGTGCCACCAGTGGTCTGACCGGGTTTAGCACAGATACGCAGTATTTT. V gene TRBV24-1 combines with J gene TRBJ2-3; D gene unclear. The CDR3 runs 16 residues. Germline V CDR1 and CDR2: KGHDR, SFDVKD. V lost 5 bases, J lost 0 bases, and 14 bases lay in between.

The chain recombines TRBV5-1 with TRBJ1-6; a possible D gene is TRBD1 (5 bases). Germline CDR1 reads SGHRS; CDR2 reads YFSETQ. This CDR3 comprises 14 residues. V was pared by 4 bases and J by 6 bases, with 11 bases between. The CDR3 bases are TGCGCCAGCAGCCTAGGGGCGACTAATTCACCCCTCCACTTT. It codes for CASSLGATNSPLHF. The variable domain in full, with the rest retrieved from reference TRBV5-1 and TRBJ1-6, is KAGVTQTPRYLIKTRGQQVTLSCSPISGHRSVSWYQQTPGQGLQFLFEYFSETQRNKGNFPGRFSGRQFSNSRSEMNVSTLELGDSALYLCASSLGATNSPLHFGNGTRLTVT.